What follows are 29 T cell receptor beta chains derived from one specimen sequenced in a study of blood T cell repertoires in COVID-19. The protocol was immunoSEQ multiplex PCR, while the TCRdb copy is restricted to in-frame clones and leaves out a portion. Among 250,000 to 350,000 clones listed, approximately 84% were seen once. The sample taken for sequencing was peripheral blood. These receptors originate from a person between 65 and 79 years old with COVID-19, enrolled during active disease.

The chain recombines TRBV5-1 with TRBJ1-1, with unresolved D. CDR1 and CDR2 (germline): SGHRS, YFSETQ. Trimming took off 3 bases at V and 6 bases at J, with 15 bases between the two ends. The CDR3 contains 14 residues. Here the CDR3 reads CASSYGMGRAEAFF. The CDR3 coding sequence is TGCGCCAGCAGCTACGGAATGGGGAGGGCTGAAGCTTTCTTT.

There are a few counts of this clone. The same CDR3 is also encoded by other DNA sequences in this sample. The chain joins TRBV6-5 to TRBJ2-2; D is perhaps TRBD2 (6 bases). The ends were cut back, 8 bases at V and 6 bases at J, with 10 bases in the middle. The CDR3 spans 12 residues. Germline CDR1 and CDR2: MNHEY and SVGAGI. In DNA form, the CDR3 reads TGTGCCAGCGTCGGGGGTCCCGGGGAGCTGTTTTTT. Translation: CASVGGPGELFF.

J is TRBJ2-1 and V is TRBV14; 9 nucleotides line up with TRBD2. Germline CDR1 reads SGHDN; CDR2 reads FVKESK. There are 17 residues in the CDR3. V was clipped by 2 bases and J by 6 bases; unmatched bases: 11. The CDR3 DNA reads TGTGCCAGCAGCCAATATCCCAGGCTAGCGGGGCCCAATGAGCAGTTCTTC. Its protein is CASSQYPRLAGPNEQFF.

CDR3 DNA sequence: TGCGCCAGCAGCCACGACCAGGGGGTCAAAAACATTCAGTACTTC. Protein sequence: CASSHDQGVKNIQYF. The chain uses TRBV4-1 and TRBJ2-4, with 7 nucleotides matching TRBD1. CDR3 length: 15 amino acids. Germline CDR1 and CDR2: MGHRA and YSYEKL. The ends lost 3 bases at V and 3 bases at J; junction bases unmatched: 5.

About this clone: This sample also contains other DNA sequences that code for the same CDR3. The V gene is TRBV6-5, the J gene TRBJ1-6; D might be TRBD1 (6 bases). The CDR3 covers 16 residues. V gave up 1 base and J gave up 9 bases, with 16 bases separating them. Looked up from germline, CDR1 is MNHEY and CDR2 is SVGAGI. CDR3 bases: TGTGCCAGCAGTTACTTTGCAGGGGCAGTTGGTTCACCCCTCCACTTT. Translation gives CASSYFAGAVGSPLHF.

This chain joins TRBV14 and TRBJ1-1; TRBD1 might be the D (6 bases). The germline CDR1 and CDR2 sequences are SGHDN and FVKESK. The CDR3 is 12 amino acids. The V end lost 4 bases, the J end lost 11 bases, and 14 bases lay between the germline ends. The CDR3 DNA reads TGTGCCAGCAGCCTTAAACAGGGCTCGGCTTTCTTT. It specifies CASSLKQGSAFF.

The CDR3 spells CASRNGGDNEQFF. The CDR3 coding sequence is TGTGCCAGCAGAAACGGGGGGGACAATGAGCAGTTCTTC. The chain is built from TRBV28 and TRBJ2-1; TRBD2 aligns across 8 bases. Germline V lookup: CDR1 MDHEN, CDR2 SYDVKM. The V gene end was trimmed by 6 bases and the J gene end by 5 bases; junction bases not matched to a gene: 3. The CDR3 totals 13 residues. Combining the CDR3 with reference TRBV28 and TRBJ2-1 gives the whole variable domain DVKVTQSSRYLVKRTGEKVFLECVQDMDHENMFWYRQDPGLGLRLIYFSYDVKMKEKGDIPEGYSVSREKKERFSLILESASTNQTSMYLCASRNGGDNEQFFGPGTRLTVL.

The chain joins TRBV30 to TRBJ1-3; D gene ambiguous. This CDR3 spans 14 amino acids. Trimming stripped 3 bases from V and 0 bases from J, with 9 bases between. CDR1 and CDR2 (germline): GTSNPN, SVGIG (reference sequence). As DNA, the CDR3 is TGTGCCTGGAGGGAACAGAGCTCTGGAAACACCATATATTTT. This translates into CAWREQSSGNTIYF.

The table lists this clone with a count of one. The V gene is TRBV7-9, the J gene TRBJ2-7; 10 positions agree with TRBD1. This CDR3 has 16 amino acids. Unmatched junction bases numbered 8, after V lost 3 bases and J lost 3 bases. Per the germline V gene, CDR1 is SEHNR and CDR2 is FQNEAQ (reference sequence). The CDR3, as DNA: TGTGCCAGCAGCTTCATAAGGGACAGGGGCGACTACGAGCAGTACTTC. Protein sequence: CASSFIRDRGDYEQYF.

This clone was observed a few times. The CDR3 DNA follows: TGTGCCAGTAGTTATCAGGCACAGGGTAACGGCGAGCAGTACTTC. Its translation: CASSYQAQGNGEQYF. The chain is built from TRBV19 and TRBJ2-7; D possibly corresponds to TRBD1 (6 bases). The CDR3 consists of 15 residues. Trimming removed 5 bases from V and 6 bases from J, with 20 bases in between. The germline CDR1 and CDR2 sequences are LNHDA and SQIVND (reference sequence).

V usage is TRBV3-1 (or the pseudogene TRBV3-2) and J usage is TRBJ1-5; D call uncertain. V was trimmed by 1 base and J by 3 bases, leaving 7 bases between them. This CDR3 contains 14 residues. Germline V gene data show CDR1 as LGHDT and CDR2 as YNNKEL (reference sequence). The CDR3 loop reads CASSQGQDNQPQHF. CDR3 coding DNA: TGTGCCAGCAGCCAAGGTCAGGACAATCAGCCCCAGCATTTT.

V usage is TRBV19 and J usage is TRBJ2-2, with D possibly TRBD1 on 5 matching bases. V lost 8 bases to trimming and J lost 0 bases, with 19 bases between them. This CDR3 is 17 amino acids long. CDR1 LNHDA and CDR2 SQIVND come from the germline V gene (reference sequence). CDR3 bases: TGTGCCAGTCTTCAACGAGGTCAGGGATCGAACACCGGGGAGCTGTTTTTT. Translated, it gives CASLQRGQGSNTGELFF.

V is TRBV11-2 and J is TRBJ1-2; tentative D call: TRBD1 (6 bases). The CDR3 is made up of 18 amino acids. Germline-derived CDR1 and CDR2 are SGHAT and FQNNGV. V lost 5 bases, J lost 5 bases, and 27 bases lay in between. The CDR3 DNA reads as TGTGCCAGCAGCCCTCACCGGGACACAGGCAATCATCGTTATGGCTACACCTTC. Protein product: CASSPHRDTGNHRYGYTF.

This chain uses TRBV20-1 with TRBJ2-2; D might be TRBD1 (6 bases). V was trimmed by 3 bases and J by 4 bases, leaving 12 bases between them. CDR1 DFQATT and CDR2 SNEGSKA come from the germline V gene (reference sequence). This CDR3 comprises 14 residues. CDR3 loop: CSASPGDSTGELFF. The CDR3 DNA reads TGCAGTGCTAGTCCAGGGGATAGCACCGGGGAGCTGTTTTTT.

This clone was seen once. V gene TRBV7-9 combines with J gene TRBJ2-4; 8 bases map to TRBD2. The ends lost 1 base at V and 3 bases at J; junction bases unmatched: 11. Per germline, CDR1 SEHNR and CDR2 FQNEAQ (reference sequence). This CDR3 has 18 amino acids. The CDR3 DNA reads TGTGCCAGCAGCTTAGGGTCTGTAGCGGGGTTAGTCAAAAACATTCAGTACTTC. It yields the protein CASSLGSVAGLVKNIQYF.

DNA for the CDR3: TGTGCCAGCAGCTTGGGACAGGGTAGGAACATTCAGTACTTC. This gives the protein CASSLGQGRNIQYF. The rearrangement uses TRBV5-4 and TRBJ2-4; the match to TRBD1 covers 7 bases. In germline, CDR1 is SGHNT, CDR2 YYREEE (reference sequence). V was pared by 0 bases and J by 7 bases, with 4 bases of the junction left unmatched. The CDR3 runs 14 residues.

The chain links TRBV5-3 to TRBJ2-5; 11 bases align to TRBD2. TRBV5-3 is given ORF status, its function remaining uncertain. After removal of 4 bases from V and 3 bases from J, the junction contained 8 bases not matched to a gene. The CDR3 sequence is 16 residues long. Here the CDR3 DNA reads TGTGCCAGAAGCGCCGGTAGCGGGGGGGCCGAAGAGACCCAGTACTTC. Amino acids: CARSAGSGGAEETQYF.

This clone was recorded once. This chain links TRBV15 with TRBJ2-5; 7 bases line up with TRBD1. The CDR3 has 15 amino acids. The germline V gene has CDR1 LNHNV and CDR2 YYDKDF (reference sequence). The V gene end was trimmed by 0 bases and the J gene end by 2 bases; junction bases not matched to a gene: 3. CDR3 amino acids: CATSRDWGQQETQYF. The DNA of the CDR3 is TGTGCCACCAGCAGAGATTGGGGACAGCAAGAGACCCAGTACTTC.

V and J are TRBV18 and TRBJ2-3, with TRBD2 matching 10 bases. This CDR3 region has 15 residues. V lost 5 bases and J lost 2; bases outside the gene matches: 4. The germline V gene encodes CDR1 KGHSH and CDR2 LQKENI. This chain's CDR3 is CASSILAGNTDTQYF. Written as DNA, the CDR3 is TGTGCCAGCTCAATACTAGCGGGGAACACAGATACGCAGTATTTT.

The chain is built from TRBV30 and TRBJ2-5, with 7 bases fitting TRBD2. The junction had 2 bases not matched to a gene; V was cut back by 3 bases and J by 7 bases. The CDR3 contains 11 residues. Germline V CDR1 and CDR2: GTSNPN, SVGIG (reference sequence). As DNA, the CDR3 is TGTGCCTGGAGCCCGGGGGGGACCCAGTACTTC. It is translated as CAWSPGGTQYF.

The V call is TRBV5-5, the J call TRBJ1-5; D remains ambiguous. CDR1 SGHKS and CDR2 YYEKEE come from the germline V gene (reference sequence). The CDR3 loop spans 14 amino acids. Trimming shortened V by 2 bases and J by 5 bases, and 11 bases separated the two germline ends. The CDR3 protein is CASSLSSGYQPQHF. The CDR3 DNA reads TGTGCCAGCAGCTTATCTAGCGGTTATCAGCCCCAGCATTTT.

The gene calls are TRBV6-1 and TRBJ1-4; no firm D call. This CDR3 spans 16 amino acids. Per germline, CDR1 MNHNS and CDR2 SASEGT. Trimming cost V 3 bases and J 2 bases, with 13 bases left between them. This CDR3 reads CASSDIGIFTNEKLFF. DNA for the CDR3: TGTGCCAGCAGTGATATCGGGATTTTCACTAATGAAAAACTGTTTTTT.

This clone has a handful of counts. The rearrangement links TRBV6-5 to TRBJ2-1, with 9 bases lining up with TRBD2. V shed 4 bases and J 2 bases; nucleotides not matched to a gene: 3. Looked up from germline, CDR1 is MNHEY and CDR2 is SVGAGI. This CDR3 contains 15 residues. CDR3 DNA: TGTGCCAGCAGTTTGGGCGGGAGGGCCTACAATGAGCAGTTCTTC. This sequence encodes CASSLGGRAYNEQFF.

V gene TRBV5-1 combines with J gene TRBJ2-5; TRBD1 matches at 9 bases. This CDR3 has 15 amino acids. CDR1 SGHRS and CDR2 YFSETQ come from the germline V gene. V gave up 4 bases and J gave up 4 bases; unmatched junction bases: 8. The CDR3 is CASSTSGTGSETQYF. The DNA of the CDR3 is TGCGCCAGCAGCACTTCCGGGACAGGGTCAGAGACCCAGTACTTC.

The table lists this clone with a few counts. The chain links TRBV7-2 to TRBJ2-1; D might be TRBD1 (6 bases). The CDR3 extends over 16 amino acids. The germline V gene has CDR1 SGHTA and CDR2 FQGNSA. Trimming removed 5 bases from V and 7 bases from J, with 21 bases in between. The CDR3 DNA reads TGTGCCAGCAGCCCCCTTGGTCAGGGGATATGGAATGAGCAGTTCTTC. This codes for CASSPLGQGIWNEQFF.

The V gene is TRBV4-2, the J gene TRBJ2-6; a weak D match, TRBD1 (5 bases). Germline loops: CDR1 LGHNA, CDR2 YNFKEQ. Trimming cost V 1 base and J 2 bases, with 15 bases left between them. CDR3 length equals 18 residues. CDR3 bases: TGTGCCAGCAGCCAAGCCCCGCAGGGTGGCGCTGGGGCCAACGTCCTGACTTTC. Translation: CASSQAPQGGAGANVLTF.

This clone showed up just once. V gene TRBV27 combines with J gene TRBJ2-3; tentatively, D is TRBD2 (7 bases). The CDR3 sequence is 17 residues long. Germline loops: CDR1 MNHEY, CDR2 SMNVEV (reference sequence). V dropped 5 bases and J dropped 5 bases, with 23 bases sitting between them. CDR3 nucleotide sequence: TGTGCCAGCAGTGCAACGCGGGGGCCGGGTCGGCGAGATACGCAGTATTTT. Residues: CASSATRGPGRRDTQYF.

The J gene is TRBJ2-3, the V gene TRBV28; TRBD1 aligns across 8 bases. There are 13 residues in the CDR3. CDR1 is MDHEN and CDR2 is SYDVKM in the germline V gene. The CDR3 region has the DNA TGTTCAAGTCTGGACAGGGTGACAGATACGCAGTATTTT. Its protein product is CSSLDRVTDTQYF.

This clone was seen a few times. The chain combines TRBV4-1 with TRBJ2-1; 8 positions match TRBD1. The CDR3 is made up of 15 amino acids. With V trimmed by 5 bases and J by 6 bases, 9 bases remained unmatched. Germline-derived CDR1 and CDR2 are MGHRA and YSYEKL. In DNA form, the CDR3 reads TGCGCCAGCAGCACACAACAGGGGGTAGGCAATGAGCAGTTCTTC. Its protein product is CASSTQQGVGNEQFF.